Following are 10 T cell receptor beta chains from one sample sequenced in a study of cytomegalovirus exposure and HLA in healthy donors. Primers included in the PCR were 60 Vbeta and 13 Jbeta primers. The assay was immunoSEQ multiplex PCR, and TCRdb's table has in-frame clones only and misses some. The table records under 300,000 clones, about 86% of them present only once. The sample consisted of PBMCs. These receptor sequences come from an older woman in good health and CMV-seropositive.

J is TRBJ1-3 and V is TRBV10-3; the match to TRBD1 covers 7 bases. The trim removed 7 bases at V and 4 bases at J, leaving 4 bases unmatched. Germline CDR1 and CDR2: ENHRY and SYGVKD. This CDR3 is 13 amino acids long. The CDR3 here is CAIKGDRGNTIYF. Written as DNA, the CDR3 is TGTGCCATCAAAGGGGACAGAGGAAACACCATATATTTT.

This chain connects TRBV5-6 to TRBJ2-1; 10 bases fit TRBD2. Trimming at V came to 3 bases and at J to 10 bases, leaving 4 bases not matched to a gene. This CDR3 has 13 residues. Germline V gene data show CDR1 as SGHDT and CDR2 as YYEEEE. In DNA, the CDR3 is TGTGCCAGCAGCTGGGGACTAGCGAACGAGCAGTTCTTC. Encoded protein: CASSWGLANEQFF.

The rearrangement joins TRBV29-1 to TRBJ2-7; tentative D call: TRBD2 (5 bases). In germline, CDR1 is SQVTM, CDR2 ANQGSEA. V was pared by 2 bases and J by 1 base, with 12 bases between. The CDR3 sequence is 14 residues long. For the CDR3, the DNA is TGCAGCGTTGAAAATCGAGCGGAGTCCTACGAGCAGTACTTC. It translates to CSVENRAESYEQYF.

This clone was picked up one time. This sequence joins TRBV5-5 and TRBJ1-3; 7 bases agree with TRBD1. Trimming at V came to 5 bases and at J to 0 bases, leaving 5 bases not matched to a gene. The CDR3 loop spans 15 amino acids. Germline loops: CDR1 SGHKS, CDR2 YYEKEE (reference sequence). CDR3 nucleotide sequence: TGTGCCAGCAGTTCTGGGACAGCCTCTGGAAACACCATATATTTT. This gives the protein CASSSGTASGNTIYF.

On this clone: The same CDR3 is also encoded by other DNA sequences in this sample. The CDR3 bases are TGTGCCAGCTCCCTCGCCTACGAGCAGTACTTC. It encodes CASSLAYEQYF. This chain uses TRBV11-2 with TRBJ2-7, with D hard to call. The CDR3 consists of 11 residues. Germline CDR1 is SGHAT and CDR2 is FQNNGV. With 8 bases removed from V and 2 bases from J, the gap between germline ends came to 7 bases.

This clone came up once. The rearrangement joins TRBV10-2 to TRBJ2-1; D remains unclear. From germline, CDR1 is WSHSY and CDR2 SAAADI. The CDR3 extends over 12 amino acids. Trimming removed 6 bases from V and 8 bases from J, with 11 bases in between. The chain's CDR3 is CASRRPLDEQFF. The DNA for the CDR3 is TGCGCCAGCAGGAGGCCCCTCGATGAGCAGTTCTTC.

CDR3 sequence: CASSKGQAYEQYF. The CDR3 DNA reads as TGCGCCAGCAGCAAGGGACAAGCTTACGAGCAGTACTTC. The chain links TRBV5-1 to TRBJ2-7; a weak D match, TRBD1 (6 bases). V gave up 4 bases and J gave up 4 bases, with 12 bases separating them. The CDR3 is made up of 13 amino acids. Looked up from germline, CDR1 is SGHRS and CDR2 is YFSETQ.

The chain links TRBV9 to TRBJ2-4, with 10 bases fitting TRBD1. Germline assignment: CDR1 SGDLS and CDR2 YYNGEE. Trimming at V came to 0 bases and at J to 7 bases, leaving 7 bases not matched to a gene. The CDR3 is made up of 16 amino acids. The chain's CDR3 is CASSVGQTGGLNIQYF. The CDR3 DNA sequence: TGTGCCAGCAGCGTAGGGCAGACAGGGGGCCTGAACATTCAGTACTTC.

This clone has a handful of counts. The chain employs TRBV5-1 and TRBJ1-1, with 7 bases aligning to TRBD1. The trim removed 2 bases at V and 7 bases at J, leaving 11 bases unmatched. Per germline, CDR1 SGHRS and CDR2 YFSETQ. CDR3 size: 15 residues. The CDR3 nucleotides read TGCGCCAGCAGCTTCCGGACAGGACCCTCCGGTGAAGCTTTCTTT. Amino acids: CASSFRTGPSGEAFF.

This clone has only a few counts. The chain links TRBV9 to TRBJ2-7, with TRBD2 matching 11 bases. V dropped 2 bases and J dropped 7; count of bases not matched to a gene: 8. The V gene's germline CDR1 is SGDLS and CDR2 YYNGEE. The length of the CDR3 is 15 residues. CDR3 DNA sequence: TGTGCCAGCAGCGTGGGACTAGCGGATCCTCGGGAGCAGTACTTC. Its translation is CASSVGLADPREQYF.